Listed here are 2 T cell receptor beta chains from one sample, sequenced in a study of cytomegalovirus exposure and HLA in healthy donors. Clones were read by immunoSEQ multiplex PCR, and TCRdb kept only the in-frame ones, dropping some. The sample has hundreds of thousands of clones, roughly 84% seen once. The sample comprised PBMCs. The receptors come from a woman aged 18-29 years in good health and CMV-seropositive.

The genes are TRBV28 and TRBJ2-1; 8 bases are shared with TRBD1. Trimming cost V 6 bases and J 4 bases; bases outside gene matches: 11. The germline gives CDR1 MDHEN, CDR2 SYDVKM. The CDR3 sequence is 16 residues long. Written as DNA, the CDR3 is TGTGCCAGCAGGGGGCCGGACAGGGTGTCTTACAATGAGCAGTTCTTC. As protein: CASRGPDRVSYNEQFF.

The J gene is TRBJ2-7, the V gene TRBV30; D may be TRBD2 (5 bases). V gave up 2 bases and J gave up 3 bases, with 8 bases separating them. The CDR3 contains 12 residues. The germline CDR1 and CDR2 sequences are GTSNPN and SVGIG (reference sequence). CDR3 in amino acids: CAWSYGNYEQYF. CDR3 bases: TGTGCCTGGAGTTACGGGAACTACGAGCAGTACTTC.